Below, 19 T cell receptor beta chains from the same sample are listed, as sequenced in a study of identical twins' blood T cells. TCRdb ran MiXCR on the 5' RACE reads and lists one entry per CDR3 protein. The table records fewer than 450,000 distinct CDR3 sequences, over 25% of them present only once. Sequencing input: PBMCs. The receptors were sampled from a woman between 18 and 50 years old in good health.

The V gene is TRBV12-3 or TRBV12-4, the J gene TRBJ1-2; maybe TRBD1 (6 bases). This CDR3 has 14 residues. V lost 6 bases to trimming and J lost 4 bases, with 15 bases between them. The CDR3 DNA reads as TGTGCCAGCAGGAGGGGGGGCTTGTTCTATGGCTACACCTTC. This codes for CASRRGGLFYGYTF.

The CDR3 DNA is TGCAGCCACGGGACAGGGGGCGGCTACACCTTC. Translated: CSHGTGGGYTF. V usage is TRBV29-1 and J usage is TRBJ1-2; 12 nucleotides align to TRBD1. This CDR3 is 11 amino acids long. J gave up 8 bases and V 8 bases, and 3 bases lay outside the gene matches. CDR1 is SQVTM and CDR2 is ANQGSEA in the germline V gene.

For the CDR3, the DNA is TGTGCCAGCAGCTCCACTAGCGGCGAGCAGTACTTC. This sequence encodes CASSSTSGEQYF. V gene TRBV5-6 combines with J gene TRBJ2-7; 8 nucleotides line up with TRBD2. CDR3 length equals 12 residues. Germline CDR1 is SGHDT and CDR2 is YYEEEE. J lost 6 bases, V lost 3 bases, and 2 bases had no gene match.

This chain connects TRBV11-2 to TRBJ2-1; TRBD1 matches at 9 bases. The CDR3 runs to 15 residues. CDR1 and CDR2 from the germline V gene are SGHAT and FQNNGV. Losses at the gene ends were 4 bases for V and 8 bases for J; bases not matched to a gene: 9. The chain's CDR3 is CASSSTGQGHHEQFF. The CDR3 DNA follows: TGTGCCAGCAGCTCGACGGGACAGGGTCATCATGAGCAGTTCTTC.

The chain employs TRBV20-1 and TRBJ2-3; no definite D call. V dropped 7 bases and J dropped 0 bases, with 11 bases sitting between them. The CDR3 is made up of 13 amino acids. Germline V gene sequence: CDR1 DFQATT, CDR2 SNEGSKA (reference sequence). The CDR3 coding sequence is TGCAGTGTGTTGCCCGGTAGCACAGATACGCAGTATTTT. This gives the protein CSVLPGSTDTQYF.

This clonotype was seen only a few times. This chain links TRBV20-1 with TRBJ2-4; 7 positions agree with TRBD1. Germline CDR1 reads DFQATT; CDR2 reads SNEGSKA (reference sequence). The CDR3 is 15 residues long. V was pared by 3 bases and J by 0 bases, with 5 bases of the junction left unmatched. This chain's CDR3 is CSARTGSGAKNIQYF. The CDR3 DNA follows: TGCAGTGCTAGGACAGGGTCGGGAGCCAAAAACATTCAGTACTTC.

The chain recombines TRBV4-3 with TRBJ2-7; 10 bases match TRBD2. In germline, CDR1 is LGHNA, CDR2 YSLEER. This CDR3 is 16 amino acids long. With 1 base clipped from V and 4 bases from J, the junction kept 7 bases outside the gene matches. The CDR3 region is CASSQAASGSSYEQYF. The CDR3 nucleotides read TGCGCCAGCAGCCAAGCGGCTAGCGGGAGTTCTTACGAGCAGTACTTC.

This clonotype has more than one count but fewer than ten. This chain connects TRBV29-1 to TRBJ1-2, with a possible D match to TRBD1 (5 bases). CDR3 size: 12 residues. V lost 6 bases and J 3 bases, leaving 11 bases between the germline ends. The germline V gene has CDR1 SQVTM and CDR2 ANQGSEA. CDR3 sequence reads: CSVPGLYYGYTF. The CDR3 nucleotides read TGCAGCGTCCCGGGACTTTACTATGGCTACACCTTC.

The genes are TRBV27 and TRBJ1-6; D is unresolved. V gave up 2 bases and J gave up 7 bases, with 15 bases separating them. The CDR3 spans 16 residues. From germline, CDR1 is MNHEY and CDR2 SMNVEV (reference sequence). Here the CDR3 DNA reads TGTGCCAGCAGTTTACTGGCCAACTCCGACAATTCACCCCTCCACTTT. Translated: CASSLLANSDNSPLHF.

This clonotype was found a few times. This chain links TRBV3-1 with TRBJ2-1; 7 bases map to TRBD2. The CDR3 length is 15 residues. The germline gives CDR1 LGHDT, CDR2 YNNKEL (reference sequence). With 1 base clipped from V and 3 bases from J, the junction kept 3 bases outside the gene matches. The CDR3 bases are TGTGCCAGCAGCCAAGCCCTAGCGGACTACAATGAGCAGTTCTTC. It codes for CASSQALADYNEQFF.

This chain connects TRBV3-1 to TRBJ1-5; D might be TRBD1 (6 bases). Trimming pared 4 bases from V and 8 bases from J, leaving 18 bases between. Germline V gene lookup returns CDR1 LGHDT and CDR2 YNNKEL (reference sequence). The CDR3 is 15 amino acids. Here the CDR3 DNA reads TGTGCCAGCAGCCCACAGGGCTCGTCTCCGGAGCCCCAGCATTTT. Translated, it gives CASSPQGSSPEPQHF.

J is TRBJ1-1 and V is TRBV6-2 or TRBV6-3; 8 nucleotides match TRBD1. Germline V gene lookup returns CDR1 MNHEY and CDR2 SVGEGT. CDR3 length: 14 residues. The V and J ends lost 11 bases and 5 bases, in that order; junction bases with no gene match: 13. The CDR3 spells CACGGTGGRTEAFF. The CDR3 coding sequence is TGTGCCTGCGGGGGTACAGGGGGAAGAACTGAAGCTTTCTTT.

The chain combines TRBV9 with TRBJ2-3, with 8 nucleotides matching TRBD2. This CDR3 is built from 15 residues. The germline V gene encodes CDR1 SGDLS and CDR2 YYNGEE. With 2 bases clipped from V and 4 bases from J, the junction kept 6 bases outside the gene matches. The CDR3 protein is CASSVVPGLADTQYF. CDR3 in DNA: TGTGCCAGCAGCGTCGTCCCGGGACTAGCAGATACGCAGTATTTT.

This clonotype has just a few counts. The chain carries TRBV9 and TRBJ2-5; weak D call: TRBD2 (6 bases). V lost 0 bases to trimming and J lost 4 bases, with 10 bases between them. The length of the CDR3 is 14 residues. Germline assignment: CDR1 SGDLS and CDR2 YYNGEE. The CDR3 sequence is CASSVEWGGETQYF. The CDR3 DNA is TGTGCCAGCAGCGTAGAGTGGGGAGGAGAGACCCAGTACTTC.

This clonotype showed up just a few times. The DNA for the CDR3 is TGTGCCAGCAGTGAATTTATTTCGGTGGGTGGAAACACCATATATTTT. Translating it yields CASSEFISVGGNTIYF. The rearrangement joins TRBV2 to TRBJ1-3; D gene ambiguous. The V end was cut by 2 bases, the J end by 3 bases, with 14 bases between. Germline V gene data show CDR1 as SNHLY and CDR2 as FYNNEI. The CDR3 totals 16 residues.

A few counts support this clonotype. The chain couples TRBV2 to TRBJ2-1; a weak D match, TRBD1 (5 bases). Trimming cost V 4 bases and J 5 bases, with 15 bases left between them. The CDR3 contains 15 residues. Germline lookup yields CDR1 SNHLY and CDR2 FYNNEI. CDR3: CASSGYVLGDNEQFF. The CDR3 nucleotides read TGTGCCAGCAGTGGTTATGTTTTAGGGGACAATGAGCAGTTCTTC.

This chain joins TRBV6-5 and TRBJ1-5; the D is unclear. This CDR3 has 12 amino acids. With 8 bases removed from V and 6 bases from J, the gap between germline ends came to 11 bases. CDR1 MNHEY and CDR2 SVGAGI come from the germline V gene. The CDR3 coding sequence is TGTGCCAGCCCCGCGGAGTCTCAGCCCCAGCATTTT. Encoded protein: CASPAESQPQHF.

The CDR3 DNA follows: TGTGCCAGCAGCTTAGGGTCAAACGGGGGTTTCGATGGCTACACCTTC. Amino acid sequence: CASSLGSNGGFDGYTF. The chain joins TRBV7-9 to TRBJ1-2, with a tentative D call TRBD1 (5 bases). The germline V and J ends were trimmed by 1 base and 6 bases, with 18 bases remaining between them. In germline, CDR1 is SEHNR, CDR2 FQNEAQ (reference sequence). This CDR3 spans 16 amino acids.

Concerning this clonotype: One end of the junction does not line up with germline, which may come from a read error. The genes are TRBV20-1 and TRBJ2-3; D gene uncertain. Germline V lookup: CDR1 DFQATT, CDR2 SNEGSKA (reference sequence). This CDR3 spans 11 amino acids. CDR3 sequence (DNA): TGTAGTGCCCAGATCTCAGATACGCAGTATTTT. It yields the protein CSAQISDTQYF.